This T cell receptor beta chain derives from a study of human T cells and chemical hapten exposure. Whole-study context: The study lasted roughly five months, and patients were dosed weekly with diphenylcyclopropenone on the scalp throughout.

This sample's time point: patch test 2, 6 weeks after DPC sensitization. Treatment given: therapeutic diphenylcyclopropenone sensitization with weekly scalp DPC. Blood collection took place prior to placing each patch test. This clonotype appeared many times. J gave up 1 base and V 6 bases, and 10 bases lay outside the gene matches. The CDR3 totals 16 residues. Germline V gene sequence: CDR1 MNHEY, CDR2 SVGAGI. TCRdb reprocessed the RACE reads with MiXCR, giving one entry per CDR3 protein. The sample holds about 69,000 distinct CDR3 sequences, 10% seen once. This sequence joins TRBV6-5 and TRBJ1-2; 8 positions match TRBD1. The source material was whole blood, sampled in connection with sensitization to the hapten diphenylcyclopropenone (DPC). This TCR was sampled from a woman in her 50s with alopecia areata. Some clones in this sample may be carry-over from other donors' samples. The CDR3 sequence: CASSPFGQGVNYGYTF. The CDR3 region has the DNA TGTGCCAGCAGCCCCTTTGGACAGGGCGTTAACTATGGCTACACCTTC.